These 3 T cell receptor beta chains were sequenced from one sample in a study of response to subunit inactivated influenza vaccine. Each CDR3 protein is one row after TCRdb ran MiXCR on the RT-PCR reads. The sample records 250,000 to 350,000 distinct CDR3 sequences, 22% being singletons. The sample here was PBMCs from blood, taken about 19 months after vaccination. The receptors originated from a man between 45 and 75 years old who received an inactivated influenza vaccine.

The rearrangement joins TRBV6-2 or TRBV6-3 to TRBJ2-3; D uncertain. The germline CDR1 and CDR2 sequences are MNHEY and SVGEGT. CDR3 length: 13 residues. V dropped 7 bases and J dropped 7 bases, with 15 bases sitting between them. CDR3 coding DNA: TGTGCCAGCACCCTGGCCGGACGTAATACGCAGTATTTT. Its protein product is CASTLAGRNTQYF.

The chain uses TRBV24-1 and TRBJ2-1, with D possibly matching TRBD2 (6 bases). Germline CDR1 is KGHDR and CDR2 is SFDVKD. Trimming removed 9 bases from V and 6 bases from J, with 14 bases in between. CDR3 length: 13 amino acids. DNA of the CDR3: TGTGCCACCGGAGGGACTTTGTCCAATGAGCAGTTCTTC. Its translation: CATGGTLSNEQFF.

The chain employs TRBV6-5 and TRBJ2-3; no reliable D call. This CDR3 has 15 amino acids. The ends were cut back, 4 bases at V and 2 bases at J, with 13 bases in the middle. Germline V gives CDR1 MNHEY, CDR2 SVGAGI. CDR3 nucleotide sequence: TGTGCCAGCAGTTCTCAAACCGCAAACACAGATACGCAGTATTTT. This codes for CASSSQTANTDTQYF.